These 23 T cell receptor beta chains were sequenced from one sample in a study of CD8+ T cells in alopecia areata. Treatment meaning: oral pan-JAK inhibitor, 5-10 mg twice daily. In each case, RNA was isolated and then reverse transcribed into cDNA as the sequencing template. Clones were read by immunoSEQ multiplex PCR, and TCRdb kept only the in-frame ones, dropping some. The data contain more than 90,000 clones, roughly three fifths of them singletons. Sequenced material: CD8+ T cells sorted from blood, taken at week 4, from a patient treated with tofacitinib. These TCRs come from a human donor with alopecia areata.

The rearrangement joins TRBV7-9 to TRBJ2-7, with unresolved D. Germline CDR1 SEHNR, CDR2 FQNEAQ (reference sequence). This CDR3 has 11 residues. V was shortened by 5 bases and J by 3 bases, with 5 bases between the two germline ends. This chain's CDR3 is CASSRGYEQYF. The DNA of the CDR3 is TGTGCCAGCAGCCGAGGCTACGAGCAGTACTTC. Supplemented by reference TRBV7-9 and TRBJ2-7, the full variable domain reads DTGVSQNPRHKITKRGQNVTFRCDPISEHNRLYWYRQTLGQGPEFLTYFQNEAQLEKSRLLSDRFSAERPKGSFSTLEIQRTEQGDSAMYLCASSRGYEQYFGPGTRLTVT.

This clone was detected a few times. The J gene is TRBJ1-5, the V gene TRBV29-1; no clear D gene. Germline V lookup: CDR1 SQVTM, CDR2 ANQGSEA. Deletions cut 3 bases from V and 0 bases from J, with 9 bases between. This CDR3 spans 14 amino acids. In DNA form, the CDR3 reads TGCAGCGTTGAGACGGCGGATAGCAATCAGCCCCAGCATTTT. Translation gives CSVETADSNQPQHF. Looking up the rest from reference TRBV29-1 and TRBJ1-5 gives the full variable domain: SAVISQKPSRDICQRGTSLTIQCQVDSQVTMMFWYRQQPGQSLTLIATANQGSEATYESGFVIDKFPISRPNLTFSTLTVSNMSPEDSSIYLCSVETADSNQPQHFGDGTRLSIL.

CDR3 loop: CASSLYRDETQYF. Written as DNA, the CDR3 is TGTGCCAGCAGTTTGTACAGGGATGAGACCCAGTACTTC. The V and J genes are TRBV27 and TRBJ2-5; a possible D gene is TRBD1 (6 bases). The V end lost 3 bases, the J end lost 5 bases, and 10 bases lay between the germline ends. There are 13 residues in the CDR3. The germline gives CDR1 MNHEY, CDR2 SMNVEV (reference sequence).

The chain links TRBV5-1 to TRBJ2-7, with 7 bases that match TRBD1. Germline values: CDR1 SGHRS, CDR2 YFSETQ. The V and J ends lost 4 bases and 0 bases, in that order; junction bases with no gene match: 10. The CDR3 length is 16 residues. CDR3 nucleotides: TGCGCCAGCAGCCCCGTTGAGGGGACAGTCTCCTACGAGCAGTACTTC. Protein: CASSPVEGTVSYEQYF.

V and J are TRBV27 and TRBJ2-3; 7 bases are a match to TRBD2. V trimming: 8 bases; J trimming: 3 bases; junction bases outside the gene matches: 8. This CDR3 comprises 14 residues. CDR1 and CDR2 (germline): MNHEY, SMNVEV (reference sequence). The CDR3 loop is CASLEGGSTDTQYF. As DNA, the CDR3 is TGTGCCAGCCTGGAGGGAGGGAGTACAGATACGCAGTATTTT.

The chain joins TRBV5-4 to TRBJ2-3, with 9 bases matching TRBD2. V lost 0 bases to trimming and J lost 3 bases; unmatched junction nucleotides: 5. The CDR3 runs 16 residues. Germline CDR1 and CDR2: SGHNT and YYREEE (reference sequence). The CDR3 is CASSLVRGGRTDTQYF. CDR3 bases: TGTGCCAGCAGCTTGGTGCGGGGGGGCCGTACAGATACGCAGTATTTT.

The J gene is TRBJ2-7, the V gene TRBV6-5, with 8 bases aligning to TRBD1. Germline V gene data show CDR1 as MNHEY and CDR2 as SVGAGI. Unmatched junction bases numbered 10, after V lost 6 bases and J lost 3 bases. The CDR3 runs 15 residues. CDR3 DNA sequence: TGTGCCAGCAGGACCAGGACAGGGTTATTCTACGAGCAGTACTTC. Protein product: CASRTRTGLFYEQYF.

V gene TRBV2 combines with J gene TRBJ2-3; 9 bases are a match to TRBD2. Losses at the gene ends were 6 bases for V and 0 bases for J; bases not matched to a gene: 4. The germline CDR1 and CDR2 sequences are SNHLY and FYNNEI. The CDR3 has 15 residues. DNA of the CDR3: TGTGCCAGCAGAGAGACTAGCGGTAGCACAGATACGCAGTATTTT. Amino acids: CASRETSGSTDTQYF. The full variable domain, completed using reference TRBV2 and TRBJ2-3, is EPEVTQTPSHQVTQMGQEVILRCVPISNHLYFYWYRQILGQKVEFLVSFYNNEISEKSEIFDDQFSVERPDGSNFTLKIRSTKLEDSAMYFCASRETSGSTDTQYFGPGTRLTVL.

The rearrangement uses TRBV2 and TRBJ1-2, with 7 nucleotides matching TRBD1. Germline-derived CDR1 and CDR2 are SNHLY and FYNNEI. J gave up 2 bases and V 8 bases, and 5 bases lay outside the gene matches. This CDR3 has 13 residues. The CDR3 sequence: CASGTTGNYGYTF. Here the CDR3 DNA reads TGTGCCAGCGGTACGACAGGGAACTATGGCTACACCTTC.

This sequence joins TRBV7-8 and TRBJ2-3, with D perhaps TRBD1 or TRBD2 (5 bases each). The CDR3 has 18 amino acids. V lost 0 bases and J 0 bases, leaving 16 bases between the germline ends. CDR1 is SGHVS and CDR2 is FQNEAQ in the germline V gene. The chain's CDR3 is CASSLAGDPTASTDTQYF. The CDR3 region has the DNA TGTGCCAGCAGCTTAGCAGGGGACCCGACAGCTAGCACAGATACGCAGTATTTT.

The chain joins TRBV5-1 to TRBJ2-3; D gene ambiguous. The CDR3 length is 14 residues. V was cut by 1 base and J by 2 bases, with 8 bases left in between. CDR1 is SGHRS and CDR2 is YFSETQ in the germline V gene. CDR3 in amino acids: CASSLTRPTDTQYF. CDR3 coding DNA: TGCGCCAGCAGCTTGACTCGACCCACAGATACGCAGTATTTT.

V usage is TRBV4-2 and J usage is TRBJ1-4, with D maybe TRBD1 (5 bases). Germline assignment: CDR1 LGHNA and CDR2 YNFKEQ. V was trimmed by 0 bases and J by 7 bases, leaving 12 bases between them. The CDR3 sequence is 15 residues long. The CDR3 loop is CASSQDQGAVEKLFF. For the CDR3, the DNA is TGTGCCAGCAGCCAAGATCAAGGGGCAGTTGAAAAACTGTTTTTT.

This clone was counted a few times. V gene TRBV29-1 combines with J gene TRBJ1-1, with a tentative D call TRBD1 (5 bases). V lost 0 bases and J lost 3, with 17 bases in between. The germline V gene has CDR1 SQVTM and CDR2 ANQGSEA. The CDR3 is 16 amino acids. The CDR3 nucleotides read TGCAGCGTTGAAGATTTAGGAGTGTGGGGCGACACTGAAGCTTTCTTT. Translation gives CSVEDLGVWGDTEAFF.

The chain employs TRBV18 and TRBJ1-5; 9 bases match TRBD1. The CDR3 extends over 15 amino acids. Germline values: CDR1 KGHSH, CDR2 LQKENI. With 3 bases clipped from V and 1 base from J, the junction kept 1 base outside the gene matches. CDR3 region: CASSPGQGSNQPQHF. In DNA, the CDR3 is TGTGCCAGCTCACCGGGACAGGGCAGCAATCAGCCCCAGCATTTT. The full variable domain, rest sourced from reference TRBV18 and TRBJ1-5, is NAGVMQNPRHLVRRRGQEARLRCSPMKGHSHVYWYRQLPEEGLKFMVYLQKENIIDESGMPKERFSAEFPKEGPSILRIQQVVRGDSAAYFCASSPGQGSNQPQHFGDGTRLSIL.

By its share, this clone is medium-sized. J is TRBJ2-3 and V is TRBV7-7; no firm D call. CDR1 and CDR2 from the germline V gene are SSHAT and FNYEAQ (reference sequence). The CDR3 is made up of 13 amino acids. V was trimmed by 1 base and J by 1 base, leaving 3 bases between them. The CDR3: CASSLGGTDTQYF. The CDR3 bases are TGTGCCAGCAGCTTAGGGGGCACAGATACGCAGTATTTT.

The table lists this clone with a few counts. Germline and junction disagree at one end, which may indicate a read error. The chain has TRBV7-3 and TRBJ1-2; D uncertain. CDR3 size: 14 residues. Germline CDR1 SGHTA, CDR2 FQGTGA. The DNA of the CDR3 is TGTGCCAGCAGCTCACTGGGTCCTCTCCAGACGGCCTGCTTC. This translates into CASSSLGPLQTACF.

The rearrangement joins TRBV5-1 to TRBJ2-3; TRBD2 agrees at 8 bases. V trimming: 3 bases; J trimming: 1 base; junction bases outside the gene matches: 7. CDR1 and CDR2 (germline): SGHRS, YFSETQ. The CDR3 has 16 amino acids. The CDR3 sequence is CASSSSAGGRTDTQYF. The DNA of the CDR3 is TGCGCCAGCAGCTCCTCGGCGGGGGGCCGCACAGATACGCAGTATTTT.

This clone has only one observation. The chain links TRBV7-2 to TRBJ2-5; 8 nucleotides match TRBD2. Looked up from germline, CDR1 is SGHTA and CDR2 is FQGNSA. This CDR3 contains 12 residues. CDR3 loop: CVEGAGVETQYF. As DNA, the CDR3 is TGTGTCGAGGGAGCGGGGGTTGAGACCCAGTACTTC.

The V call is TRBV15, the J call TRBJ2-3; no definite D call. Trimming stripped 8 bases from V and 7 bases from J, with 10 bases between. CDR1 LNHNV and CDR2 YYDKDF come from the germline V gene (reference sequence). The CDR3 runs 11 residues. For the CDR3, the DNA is TGTGCCACCGCTACCACGAATACGCAGTATTTT. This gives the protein CATATTNTQYF.

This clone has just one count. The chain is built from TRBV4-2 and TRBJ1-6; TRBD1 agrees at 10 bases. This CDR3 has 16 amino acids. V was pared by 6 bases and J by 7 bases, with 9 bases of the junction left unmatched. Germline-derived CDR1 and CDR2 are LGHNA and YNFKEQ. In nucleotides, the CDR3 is TGTGCCAGCAGGCCGCCGGGACAGGGGACCAATTCACCCCTCCACTTT. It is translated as CASRPPGQGTNSPLHF.

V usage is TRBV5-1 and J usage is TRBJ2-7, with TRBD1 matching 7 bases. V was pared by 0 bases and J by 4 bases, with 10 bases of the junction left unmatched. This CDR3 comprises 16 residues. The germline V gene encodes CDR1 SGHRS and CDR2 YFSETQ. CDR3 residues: CASSLGGRQGIYEQYF. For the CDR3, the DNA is TGCGCCAGCAGCTTGGGAGGGCGACAGGGTATTTACGAGCAGTACTTC. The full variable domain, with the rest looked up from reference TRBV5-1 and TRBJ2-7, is KAGVTQTPRYLIKTRGQQVTLSCSPISGHRSVSWYQQTPGQGLQFLFEYFSETQRNKGNFPGRFSGRQFSNSRSEMNVSTLELGDSALYLCASSLGGRQGIYEQYFGPGTRLTVT.

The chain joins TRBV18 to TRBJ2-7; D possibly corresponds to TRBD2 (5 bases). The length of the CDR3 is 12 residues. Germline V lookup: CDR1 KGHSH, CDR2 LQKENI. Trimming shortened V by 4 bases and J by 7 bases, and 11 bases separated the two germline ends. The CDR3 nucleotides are TGTGCCAGCTCACTGCCCCCGGGAGAGCAGTACTTC. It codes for CASSLPPGEQYF.

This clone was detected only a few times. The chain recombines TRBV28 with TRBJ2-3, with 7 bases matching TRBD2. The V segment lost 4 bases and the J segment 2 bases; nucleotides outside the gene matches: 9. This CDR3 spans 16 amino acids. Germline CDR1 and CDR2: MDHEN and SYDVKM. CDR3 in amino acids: CASSSGTTHNTDTQYF. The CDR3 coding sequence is TGTGCCAGCAGTTCCGGGACTACCCACAACACAGATACGCAGTATTTT.